This passage covers 16 T cell receptor beta chains from one sample sequenced in a study of CD8 T cells in Susac syndrome. An input of roughly 0.45 to 1 ug of RNA was subjected to reverse transcription using random hexamers. TCRdb called the immunoSEQ multiplex PCR reads again in MiXCR, with one record for every CDR3 protein. The table includes 150,000 to 200,000 distinct CDR3 sequences, about 93% detected once. Material for sequencing was CD4+ T cells from PBMCs. The receptors were gathered from a human donor in good health.

The rearrangement uses TRBV7-9 and TRBJ1-3; D remains unclear. Germline V gene lookup returns CDR1 SEHNR and CDR2 FQNEAQ (reference sequence). Trimming removed 5 bases from V and 4 bases from J, with 15 bases in between. The CDR3 sequence is 15 residues long. The DNA of the CDR3 is TGTGCCAGCAGCCGGGGAACAGTCTCAGGAAACACCATATATTTT. It translates to CASSRGTVSGNTIYF. The variable domain in full, with the rest retrieved from reference TRBV7-9 and TRBJ1-3, is DTGVSQNPRHKITKRGQNVTFRCDPISEHNRLYWYRQTLGQGPEFLTYFQNEAQLEKSRLLSDRFSAERPKGSFSTLEIQRTEQGDSAMYLCASSRGTVSGNTIYFGEGSWLTVV.

This rearrangement joins TRBV7-6 to TRBJ1-5, with unresolved D. In germline, CDR1 is SGHVS, CDR2 FNYEAQ. V shed 1 base and J shed 3 bases, with 7 bases lying between them. The CDR3 totals 14 residues. The chain's CDR3 is CASSLGGFNQPQHF. Written as DNA, the CDR3 is TGTGCCAGCAGCTTAGGAGGGTTCAATCAGCCCCAGCATTTT.

This chain links TRBV23-1 with TRBJ1-2; 8 bases fit TRBD1. TRBV23-1 falls under the ORF class, with uncertain function. V shed 4 bases and J 0 bases; nucleotides not matched to a gene: 4. The CDR3 loop spans 15 amino acids. The CDR3 nucleotides are TGCGCCAGCAGTCCGGGACAGGCTCCTAACTATGGCTACACCTTC. This sequence encodes CASSPGQAPNYGYTF.

The J gene is TRBJ1-1, the V gene TRBV6-1; 7 bases match TRBD1. Germline trimming cut 8 bases from V and 4 bases from J; bases unmatched to any gene: 7. CDR3 length equals 13 residues. Germline V gives CDR1 MNHNS, CDR2 SASEGT. CDR3 residues: CASQTGIGTEAFF. In DNA, the CDR3 is TGTGCCAGCCAGACAGGGATTGGCACTGAAGCTTTCTTT.

The V and J genes are TRBV7-9 and TRBJ2-7; 9 nucleotides match TRBD1. With 1 base clipped from V and 3 bases from J, the junction kept 10 bases outside the gene matches. Germline-derived CDR1 and CDR2 are SEHNR and FQNEAQ (reference sequence). The CDR3 covers 17 residues. In nucleotides, the CDR3 is TGTGCCAGCAGCTTAGGGGACAGGGATGTTTTCGGCTACGAGCAGTACTTC. Translation gives CASSLGDRDVFGYEQYF.

This chain connects TRBV27 to TRBJ2-2, with 7 bases aligning to TRBD1. CDR3 length: 14 residues. The V segment lost 6 bases and the J segment 3 bases; nucleotides outside the gene matches: 4. The germline gives CDR1 MNHEY, CDR2 SMNVEV (reference sequence). The CDR3 sequence is CASRDRVDTGELFF. CDR3 sequence (DNA): TGTGCCAGCAGAGACAGGGTGGACACCGGGGAGCTGTTTTTT.

The V call is TRBV7-2, the J call TRBJ1-2, with a tentative D call TRBD1 (6 bases). CDR1 is SGHTA and CDR2 is FQGNSA in the germline V gene. V lost 6 bases, J lost 6 bases, and 23 bases lay in between. The CDR3 totals 16 residues. The CDR3 DNA follows: TGTGCCAGCAGTCGTGGGCTCGGGGGCCGGAGGGATGGCTACACCTTC. It specifies CASSRGLGGRRDGYTF.

This chain joins TRBV6-5 and TRBJ2-5; 13 nucleotides align to TRBD2. The CDR3 consists of 14 residues. V gave up 8 bases and J gave up 4 bases; unmatched junction bases: 4. CDR1 MNHEY and CDR2 SVGAGI come from the germline V gene. CDR3 nucleotide sequence: TGTGCCAGCCGACTAGCGGGGGGCATAGAGACCCAGTACTTC. This codes for CASRLAGGIETQYF.

J is TRBJ2-5 and V is TRBV30, with a weak D call TRBD2 (5 bases). CDR3 length equals 13 residues. The germline V gene encodes CDR1 GTSNPN and CDR2 SVGIG (reference sequence). V dropped 1 base and J dropped 5 bases, with 11 bases sitting between them. The CDR3 is CAWSGVERETQYF. For the CDR3, the DNA is TGTGCCTGGAGTGGAGTCGAGCGGGAGACCCAGTACTTC.

The gene calls are TRBV18 and TRBJ1-2; D perhaps matches TRBD1 (6 bases). Between the trimmed V and J ends, which lost 1 base and 4 bases, there was a span of 10 bases. CDR1 and CDR2 (germline): KGHSH, LQKENI. The CDR3 loop spans 14 amino acids. The DNA of the CDR3 is TGTGCCAGCTCACCACAGACAGGCCGCTATGGCTACACCTTC. Translated, it gives CASSPQTGRYGYTF.

The V and J genes are TRBV7-3 and TRBJ2-1; D may be TRBD2 (6 bases). Trimming took off 5 bases at V and 9 bases at J, with 14 bases between the two ends. Germline V gives CDR1 SGHTA, CDR2 FQGTGA. The CDR3 runs 13 residues. For the CDR3, the DNA is TGTGCCAGCAGCACAGGAGGGGACGTTGAGCAGTTCTTC. Translated: CASSTGGDVEQFF. Variable domain in full (rest from reference TRBV7-3 and TRBJ2-1): GAGVSQTPSNKVTEKGKYVELRCDPISGHTALYWYRQSLGQGPEFLIYFQGTGAADDSGLPNDRFFAVRPEGSVSTLKIQRTERGDSAVYLCASSTGGDVEQFFGPGTRLTVL.

The chain joins TRBV9 to TRBJ2-1; D possibly corresponds to TRBD2 (5 bases). Trimming shortened V by 0 bases and J by 1 base, and 11 bases separated the two germline ends. The CDR3 spans 16 residues. Germline V gene sequence: CDR1 SGDLS, CDR2 YYNGEE. As DNA, the CDR3 is TGTGCCAGCAGCGTAGGGAGAGGGATGTCCTACAATGAGCAGTTCTTC. Amino acids: CASSVGRGMSYNEQFF.

The rearrangement uses TRBV5-4 and TRBJ1-2; 7 nucleotides agree with TRBD1. The CDR3 is made up of 15 amino acids. CDR1 is SGHNT and CDR2 is YYREEE in the germline V gene (reference sequence). J was trimmed by 4 bases and V by 0 bases; bases with no gene match: 6. CDR3 sequence (DNA): TGTGCCAGCAGCTTGGCAGGGGGGAACGCCTATGGCTACACCTTC. It specifies CASSLAGGNAYGYTF.

V gene TRBV19 combines with J gene TRBJ1-2; 8 bases line up with TRBD1. Germline-derived CDR1 and CDR2 are LNHDA and SQIVND (reference sequence). Losses at the gene ends were 6 bases for V and 0 bases for J; bases not matched to a gene: 6. This CDR3 contains 15 residues. The CDR3 DNA reads TGTGCCAGTAGCCCCGGGACAGGAGCTAACTATGGCTACACCTTC. It codes for CASSPGTGANYGYTF.

In its sample, this clonotype was seen a few times. The CDR3, as DNA: TGCAGTGCTAGAGACCCGGGACAGGGGGCCTACGAGCAGTACTTC. Translated, it gives CSARDPGQGAYEQYF. V usage is TRBV20-1 and J usage is TRBJ2-7, with 11 bases identical to TRBD1. Germline assignment: CDR1 DFQATT and CDR2 SNEGSKA (reference sequence). The ends lost 0 bases at V and 2 bases at J; junction bases unmatched: 3. The CDR3 runs to 15 residues.

This clonotype was detected only once. The rearrangement links TRBV27 to TRBJ2-5; D may correspond to TRBD1 or TRBD2 (5 bases each). Per germline, CDR1 MNHEY and CDR2 SMNVEV (reference sequence). The CDR3 length is 15 residues. Trimming took off 5 bases at V and 5 bases at J, with 18 bases between the two ends. CDR3 nucleotides: TGTGCCAGCAGTACCACCCGGGGCCTAAGGGAGACCCAGTACTTC. This sequence encodes CASSTTRGLRETQYF.